Each of the 23 T cell receptor beta chains below was sequenced from the same sample in a study of cytomegalovirus exposure and HLA in healthy donors. Researchers ran the PCR with 60 Vbeta and 13 Jbeta primers. TCRdb's table, derived via immunoSEQ multiplex PCR, lists solely in-frame clones and lacks some. This table holds 180,000 or so clones, over 70% found once. The source material was PBMCs. These receptors all stem from a woman aged 60 to 75 in good health and CMV-seropositive.

The V and J genes are TRBV6-4 and TRBJ2-7; TRBD2 aligns across 8 bases. Unmatched junction bases numbered 2, after V lost 4 bases and J lost 3 bases. This CDR3 contains 13 residues. Germline V lookup: CDR1 MRHNA, CDR2 SNTAGT. The chain's CDR3 is CASSVAGGYEQYF. Written as DNA, the CDR3 is TGTGCCAGCAGTGTGGCGGGGGGCTACGAGCAGTACTTC.

This rearrangement joins TRBV28 to TRBJ1-5; 9 bases line up with TRBD1. CDR1 MDHEN and CDR2 SYDVKM come from the germline V gene. This CDR3 spans 14 amino acids. V lost 1 base and J lost 6; bases outside the gene matches: 1. CDR3 nucleotides: TGTGCCAGCAGTTTATCGACAGGGGGTCAGCCCCAGCATTTT. The encoded protein is CASSLSTGGQPQHF.

The chain joins TRBV5-1 to TRBJ1-1, with D perhaps TRBD1 (5 bases). The CDR3 extends over 15 amino acids. The V gene lost 1 base and the J gene lost 4 bases, with 14 bases spanning the gap. Germline V gene data show CDR1 as SGHRS and CDR2 as YFSETQ. The CDR3 DNA sequence: TGCGCCAGCAGCTTGACAGCTACAGGTAGCACTGAAGCTTTCTTT. Its translation is CASSLTATGSTEAFF.

The genes are TRBV5-1 and TRBJ2-7; 7 nucleotides agree with TRBD1. The CDR3 has 14 residues. From germline, CDR1 is SGHRS and CDR2 YFSETQ. The trim removed 0 bases at V and 6 bases at J, leaving 6 bases unmatched. The CDR3 DNA follows: TGCGCCAGCAGCTTGGCTAGAACAGGGGTCGAGCAGTACTTC. The encoded protein is CASSLARTGVEQYF. The variable domain in full, with the rest retrieved from reference TRBV5-1 and TRBJ2-7, is KAGVTQTPRYLIKTRGQQVTLSCSPISGHRSVSWYQQTPGQGLQFLFEYFSETQRNKGNFPGRFSGRQFSNSRSEMNVSTLELGDSALYLCASSLARTGVEQYFGPGTRLTVT.

The chain links TRBV19 to TRBJ1-5, with 7 positions matching TRBD1. The germline V gene encodes CDR1 LNHDA and CDR2 SQIVND (reference sequence). V was pared by 0 bases and J by 3 bases, with 8 bases of the junction left unmatched. The CDR3 extends over 17 amino acids. CDR3 bases: TGTGCCAGTAGTATAGATTTATCGGGACAGTTCAATCAGCCCCAGCATTTT. Translation gives CASSIDLSGQFNQPQHF.

This clone was seen a handful of times. The chain is built from TRBV5-1 and TRBJ2-7; maybe TRBD2 (5 bases). Germline CDR1 reads SGHRS; CDR2 reads YFSETQ. V was cut by 0 bases and J by 2 bases, with 9 bases left in between. CDR3 length: 14 amino acids. The CDR3 DNA follows: TGCGCCAGCAGCTTGGGGGAGACCACCTACGAGCAGTACTTC. Residues: CASSLGETTYEQYF.

CDR3 sequence reads: CASSVVGGTSGAHEQFF. CDR3 DNA sequence: TGTGCCAGCAGCGTAGTGGGGGGGACTAGCGGGGCCCATGAGCAGTTCTTC. The rearrangement links TRBV9 to TRBJ2-1, with TRBD2 matching over 13 bases. Germline V gene data show CDR1 as SGDLS and CDR2 as YYNGEE. This CDR3 has 17 amino acids. Losses at the gene ends were 0 bases for V and 8 bases for J; bases not matched to a gene: 8.

The chain employs TRBV9 and TRBJ1-1, with 7 bases matching TRBD1. Germline CDR1 reads SGDLS; CDR2 reads YYNGEE. The CDR3 is made up of 14 amino acids. Losses at the gene ends were 3 bases for V and 7 bases for J; bases not matched to a gene: 9. The CDR3 here is CASSGGQGDIEAFF. In DNA form, the CDR3 reads TGTGCCAGCAGCGGTGGGCAGGGGGACATTGAAGCTTTCTTT.

J is TRBJ1-4 and V is TRBV30; 7 bases align to TRBD1. The J segment lost 3 bases and the V segment lost 1 base, leaving 17 bases of the junction unmatched. Germline lookup yields CDR1 GTSNPN and CDR2 SVGIG (reference sequence). The CDR3 has 19 amino acids. The CDR3 DNA sequence: TGTGCCTGGAGTGAACTAGGGGGCGCGGAGAAGAAAGCTAATGAAAAACTGTTTTTT. It translates to CAWSELGGAEKKANEKLFF. Using reference TRBV30 and TRBJ1-4 for the parts outside the CDR3, the full variable domain is SQTIHQWPATLVQPVGSPLSLECTVEGTSNPNLYWYRQAAGRGLQLLFYSVGIGQISSEVPQNLSASRPQDRQFILSSKKLLLSDSGFYLCAWSELGGAEKKANEKLFFGSGTQLSVL.

To note about this clone: The junction does not match germline at one end; this may be a read error. This chain links TRBV5-6 with TRBJ2-6; D may be TRBD2 (6 bases). CDR3 length equals 16 residues. Germline-derived CDR1 and CDR2 are SGHDT and YYEEEE. The CDR3 sequence is CASSLQGGSGANGLTF. CDR3 sequence (DNA): TGTGCCAGCAGCTTGCAGGGAGGATCTGGGGCCAACGGCCTGACTTTC.

For this clone: The junction departs from germline at one end; a sequencing error may be responsible. J is TRBJ2-6 and V is TRBV5-1; 8 nucleotides line up with TRBD1. Germline V gene lookup returns CDR1 SGHRS and CDR2 YFSETQ. This CDR3 has 16 residues. For the CDR3, the DNA is TGCGCCAGCAGTTACCGGACAGGGCTCGGGGCCAACGGCCTGACTTTC. It translates to CASSYRTGLGANGLTF.

V usage is TRBV5-1 and J usage is TRBJ2-3; D remains ambiguous. Trimming left V 3 bases short and J 2 bases short, with 4 bases between. CDR3 size: 12 residues. Per the germline V gene, CDR1 is SGHRS and CDR2 is YFSETQ. CDR3 DNA sequence: TGCGCCAGCAGCTCAGACACAGATACGCAGTATTTT. Translating it yields CASSSDTDTQYF.

About this clone itself: The germline gene is not matched at one end of the junction; a read error may be the cause. The gene calls are TRBV7-9 and TRBJ2-4; maybe TRBD1 (6 bases). The CDR3 covers 18 residues. The germline V gene encodes CDR1 SEHNR and CDR2 FQNEAQ (reference sequence). CDR3: CASSLNPTGIRTKNSQYF. CDR3 sequence (DNA): TGTGCCAGCAGCTTAAATCCAACAGGGATAAGGACCAAAAACAGTCAGTACTTC.

The rearrangement joins TRBV19 to TRBJ1-2, with a weak D call TRBD1 (6 bases). The CDR3 consists of 12 residues. In germline, CDR1 is LNHDA, CDR2 SQIVND (reference sequence). The ends were cut back, 9 bases at V and 8 bases at J, with 16 bases in the middle. The CDR3 here is CASLRAGDGYTF. DNA of the CDR3: TGTGCCAGCTTAAGGGCAGGGGACGGCTACACCTTC.

The genes are TRBV28 and TRBJ1-3, with 8 nucleotides matching TRBD1. V trimming: 4 bases; J trimming: 1 base; junction bases outside the gene matches: 12. The CDR3 length is 18 residues. Germline values: CDR1 MDHEN, CDR2 SYDVKM. CDR3 in amino acids: CASSSVPGQVESGNTIYF. As DNA, the CDR3 is TGTGCCAGCAGTTCAGTCCCGGGACAGGTCGAATCTGGAAACACCATATATTTT.

The chain joins TRBV27 to TRBJ2-3; TRBD2 is a possible D gene (5 bases). Germline assignment: CDR1 MNHEY and CDR2 SMNVEV (reference sequence). The V end was cut by 5 bases, the J end by 4 bases, with 16 bases between. The CDR3 is 15 residues long. CDR3 region: CASSGVRTPPDTQYF. In nucleotides, the CDR3 is TGTGCCAGCAGTGGAGTGAGGACTCCGCCAGATACGCAGTATTTT.

The chain carries TRBV29-1 and TRBJ1-5; D may be TRBD1 (6 bases). The germline CDR1 and CDR2 sequences are SQVTM and ANQGSEA. The CDR3 runs 13 residues. The V end was cut by 6 bases, the J end by 4 bases, with 13 bases between. CDR3 bases: TGCAGCGTAGCCCGGGACACGAATCAGCCCCAGCATTTT. It is translated as CSVARDTNQPQHF.

This clone was seen only once. The chain is built from TRBV20-1 and TRBJ2-7; 11 bases agree with TRBD2. Germline assignment: CDR1 DFQATT and CDR2 SNEGSKA (reference sequence). The CDR3 length is 11 residues. After removal of 6 bases from V and 7 bases from J, the junction contained 2 bases not matched to a gene. This CDR3 reads CSARLAGEQYF. CDR3 DNA sequence: TGCAGTGCGCGACTAGCGGGGGAGCAGTACTTC.

This clone was counted only a few times. The V and J genes are TRBV27 and TRBJ1-1; perhaps TRBD1 as D (5 bases). The CDR3 runs to 12 residues. Trimming took 4 bases from V and 5 from J, leaving 8 bases between them. Germline CDR1 and CDR2: MNHEY and SMNVEV (reference sequence). The CDR3 sequence is CASSWGGTEAFF. In nucleotides, the CDR3 is TGTGCCAGCAGTTGGGGGGGGACTGAAGCTTTCTTT.

The chain couples TRBV28 to TRBJ2-3, with D hard to call. V lost 2 bases and J 4 bases, leaving 7 bases between the germline ends. Germline assignment: CDR1 MDHEN and CDR2 SYDVKM. The CDR3 spans 13 residues. In nucleotides, the CDR3 is TGTGCCAGCAGTTTAGCTAATGCAGATACGCAGTATTTT. This translates into CASSLANADTQYF.

The chain has TRBV30 and TRBJ2-7; 10 bases map to TRBD2. Trimming at V came to 0 bases and at J to 4 bases, leaving 3 bases not matched to a gene. The CDR3 runs 14 residues. Germline CDR1 and CDR2: GTSNPN and SVGIG (reference sequence). The CDR3 region is CAWSVRAGGYEQYF. CDR3 nucleotides: TGTGCCTGGAGTGTAAGAGCGGGAGGGTACGAGCAGTACTTC.

This clone is a singleton in its sample. V is TRBV6-1 and J is TRBJ2-7; D perhaps matches TRBD2 (6 bases). The length of the CDR3 is 11 residues. V lost 6 bases to trimming and J lost 7 bases, with 10 bases between them. Looked up from germline, CDR1 is MNHNS and CDR2 is SASEGT. The CDR3 DNA follows: TGTGCCAGCAGCAAAGGAGGGGAGCAGTACTTC. This sequence encodes CASSKGGEQYF.

Regarding this clone: The sample carries other DNA sequences with the same CDR3. V is TRBV28 and J is TRBJ2-3, with a weak D call TRBD2 (5 bases). The V end lost 7 bases, the J end lost 1 base, and 9 bases lay between the germline ends. The length of the CDR3 is 13 residues. Per the germline V gene, CDR1 is MDHEN and CDR2 is SYDVKM. The CDR3 here is CASKTGGTDTQYF. DNA of the CDR3: TGTGCCAGCAAGACCGGGGGCACAGATACGCAGTATTTT.